The source of this T cell receptor (beta chain) is a study of radiotherapy plus CTLA-4 blockade in lung cancer. Regarding the study as a whole: Radiotherapy was combined with ipilimumab, and tumor-derived TCR clones then expanded in blood.

Libraries were prepared by immunoSEQ multiplex PCR; TCRdb keeps only in-frame clonotypes and omits some of them. This sample has 77,000 or so clones, with roughly 74% found just once. This clone was observed a single time. Antigen unknown. Trimming took 0 bases from V and 6 from J, leaving 11 bases between them. Germline V CDR1 and CDR2: GTSNPN, SVGIG (reference sequence). CDR3 length: 13 amino acids. This TCR was sampled from a human donor with non-small cell lung cancer whose response to radiotherapy plus ipilimumab could not be evaluated. The rearrangement joins TRBV30 to TRBJ2-5; weak D call: TRBD2 (6 bases). Sample: peripheral blood, taken from a patient treated with radiotherapy plus ipilimumab. This CDR3 is CAWSVTGGKTQYF. DNA of the CDR3: TGTGCCTGGAGTGTAACCGGGGGTAAGACCCAGTACTTC.